This T cell receptor (beta chain) was obtained from a study of control samples from healthy donors and cancer patients. Germline CDR1 reads SNHLY; CDR2 reads FYNNEI. The CDR3 totals 16 residues. The ends were cut back, 4 bases at V and 0 bases at J, with 15 bases in the middle. Repertoires were generated with immunoSEQ multiplex PCR, while TCRdb's copy carries only in-frame clones and drops some. The table lists about 60,000 clones, 75% to 85% of them singletons. Only one count was recorded for this clone. This TCR was sampled from a man aged 40-49 years in good health. The sequencing input was blood. V and J are TRBV2 and TRBJ1-2; no definite D call. The CDR3 nucleotides are TGTGCCAGCAGTGGACCAGGTCCCTCACCTAACTATGGCTACACCTTC. Encoded protein: CASSGPGPSPNYGYTF.